These 31 T cell receptor beta chains were sequenced from one sample in a study of T cells in Graves' hyperthyroidism and ophthalmopathy. There were TCR beta CDR3 regions amplified from RNA transcripts. The HTBI primer set drove a first-round RT-PCR of the TCR CDR3. TCRdb ran MiXCR on the multiplex PCR reads and lists one entry per CDR3 protein. The repertoire holds approximately 620,000 distinct CDR3 sequences, roughly 15% seen once, with 2.5% to 4% in the top ten. Sequenced sample: blood. The receptor set was obtained from a woman aged 35 to 49 with Graves' ophthalmopathy.

This clonotype was counted between two and nine times. The gene calls are TRBV7-9 and TRBJ2-2, with D tentatively TRBD1 (6 bases). V was cut by 1 base and J by 3 bases, with 9 bases left in between. This CDR3 is built from 15 residues. Per the germline V gene, CDR1 is SEHNR and CDR2 is FQNEAQ (reference sequence). The CDR3 loop reads CASSLDTGYTGELFF. The CDR3 region has the DNA TGTGCCAGCAGCTTAGATACAGGGTACACCGGGGAGCTGTTTTTT.

The chain uses TRBV3-1 and TRBJ2-5; D may be TRBD1 or TRBD2 (5 bases each). This CDR3 has 14 amino acids. Germline V lookup: CDR1 LGHDT, CDR2 YNNKEL (reference sequence). V lost 1 base and J lost 7, with 13 bases in between. CDR3 in amino acids: CASSQGARAGTQYF. As DNA, the CDR3 is TGTGCCAGCAGCCAAGGTGCCAGGGCGGGGACCCAGTACTTC.

This clonotype was recorded a few times. The chain couples TRBV6-6 to TRBJ2-1, with TRBD2 matching over 7 bases. The CDR3 runs to 16 residues. From germline, CDR1 is MNHNY and CDR2 SVGAGI (reference sequence). Trimming took 2 bases from V and 2 from J; bases not matched to a gene: 6. The CDR3 spells CASSYTSGAAYNEQFF. The CDR3 DNA sequence: TGTGCCAGCAGTTACACCAGCGGGGCCGCCTACAATGAGCAGTTCTTC.

V and J are TRBV12-3 or TRBV12-4 and TRBJ1-5, with D possibly TRBD1 on 6 matching bases. The CDR3 is 14 amino acids. Trimming stripped 4 bases from V and 6 bases from J, with 13 bases between. The CDR3 here is CASSWGGGGQPQHF. The CDR3 nucleotides read TGTGCCAGCAGTTGGGGAGGGGGAGGTCAGCCCCAGCATTTT.

This clonotype showed up many times. The chain recombines TRBV28 with TRBJ1-4; 9 nucleotides align to TRBD1. Trimming took 6 bases from V and 6 from J; bases not matched to a gene: 2. CDR1 MDHEN and CDR2 SYDVKM come from the germline V gene. CDR3 length: 13 amino acids. The CDR3, as DNA: TGTGCCAGCAGAGGACAGGGGCATGAAAAACTGTTTTTT. Translation gives CASRGQGHEKLFF.

There are many counts of this clonotype. The gene calls are TRBV5-1 and TRBJ2-1; D remains ambiguous. V was shortened by 0 bases and J by 10 bases, with 11 bases between the two germline ends. Germline V gene sequence: CDR1 SGHRS, CDR2 YFSETQ. This CDR3 is built from 13 residues. The CDR3 DNA reads TGCGCCAGCAGCTTGGACCGCTGGTCCGAGCAGTTCTTC. Protein product: CASSLDRWSEQFF.

A remark on this clonotype: Since a much larger clone is just one base distant, this may be a read error. This rearrangement joins TRBV6-5 to TRBJ1-1; TRBD1 aligns across 9 bases. This CDR3 has 17 amino acids. CDR1 is MNHEY and CDR2 is SVGAGI in the germline V gene. CDR3 nucleotides: TGTGCCAGCAGTTACTCTTATGGGACAGGGTTGAACACTGAAGCTCTCTTT. This gives the protein CASSYSYGTGLNTEALF.

Only a few counts were recorded for this clonotype. The chain combines TRBV7-9 with TRBJ2-5, with D perhaps assigned TRBD1 or TRBD2 (5 bases each). V lost 3 bases, J lost 5 bases, and 13 bases lay in between. The CDR3 loop spans 14 amino acids. Germline CDR1 reads SEHNR; CDR2 reads FQNEAQ (reference sequence). CDR3 nucleotides: TGTGCCAGCAGCTTTTGGGGGACGGGTGAGACCCAGTACTTC. This codes for CASSFWGTGETQYF.

This clonotype was observed at least ten times. The chain carries TRBV28 and TRBJ2-1, with 8 positions matching TRBD2. Germline CDR1 and CDR2: MDHEN and SYDVKM. The CDR3 loop spans 13 amino acids. With 7 bases clipped from V and 6 bases from J, the junction kept 5 bases outside the gene matches. The CDR3 DNA follows: TGTGCCAGCATAACGGGAGGGCGCAATGAGCAGTTCTTC. Protein product: CASITGGRNEQFF.

The chain is built from TRBV4-2 and TRBJ2-7, with 9 bases fitting TRBD2. Germline CDR1 LGHNA, CDR2 YNFKEQ. V lost 0 bases to trimming and J lost 5 bases; unmatched junction nucleotides: 14. The CDR3 extends over 18 amino acids. The CDR3 loop is CASSQDPSGGSPAHEQYF. The CDR3 bases are TGTGCCAGCAGCCAAGATCCCAGCGGGGGGTCCCCCGCCCACGAGCAGTACTTC.

This clonotype turned up a few times. The DNA for the CDR3 is TGTGCCAGCAGGGCCCCGGCAGGGGGGAACACTGAAGCTTTCTTT. It encodes CASRAPAGGNTEAFF. The chain employs TRBV2 and TRBJ1-1; 7 bases are a match to TRBD1. Germline lookup yields CDR1 SNHLY and CDR2 FYNNEI. The CDR3 is 15 amino acids. V lost 6 bases and J lost 1; bases outside the gene matches: 8.

This rearrangement joins TRBV11-2 to TRBJ1-6; TRBD1 might be the D (5 bases). The CDR3 covers 15 residues. The V end was cut by 3 bases, the J end by 7 bases, with 13 bases between. Germline CDR1 SGHAT, CDR2 FQNNGV. CDR3 loop: CASSLAGTTNSPLHF. CDR3 nucleotides: TGTGCCAGCAGCTTGGCCGGGACGACAAATTCACCCCTCCACTTT. The full variable domain, in which reference TRBV11-2 and TRBJ1-6 provide the parts outside the CDR3, is EAGVAQSPRYKIIEKRQSVAFWCNPISGHATLYWYQQILGQGPKLLIQFQNNGVVDDSQLPKDRFSAERLKGVDSTLKIQPAKLEDSAVYLCASSLAGTTNSPLHFGNGTRLTVT.

The V call is TRBV10-3, the J call TRBJ2-1; 8 bases align to TRBD1. CDR1 and CDR2 from the germline V gene are ENHRY and SYGVKD. V lost 2 bases and J lost 2; bases outside the gene matches: 5. CDR3 length equals 16 residues. The CDR3 loop reads CAISERGQGAYNEQFF. The CDR3 DNA sequence: TGTGCCATCAGTGAGCGAGGACAGGGTGCCTACAATGAGCAGTTCTTC.

This clonotype was found many times. As DNA, the CDR3 is TGTGCCAGCAAATGGGACAGTCGGACTGAAGCTTTCTTT. It yields the protein CASKWDSRTEAFF. The chain carries TRBV7-9 and TRBJ1-1; 7 bases align to TRBD1. J was trimmed by 5 bases and V by 7 bases; bases with no gene match: 7. There are 13 residues in the CDR3. The germline V gene encodes CDR1 SEHNR and CDR2 FQNEAQ (reference sequence).

V gene TRBV12-3 or TRBV12-4 combines with J gene TRBJ1-2; D might be TRBD1 (5 bases). The CDR3 loop spans 16 amino acids. Between the trimmed V and J ends, which lost 0 bases and 3 bases, there was a span of 14 bases. The chain's CDR3 is CASSLALGGTDYGYTF. Written as DNA, the CDR3 is TGTGCCAGCAGTTTAGCCCTGGGAGGGACCGACTATGGCTACACCTTC.

This clonotype appeared a few times. V usage is TRBV12-3 or TRBV12-4 and J usage is TRBJ1-5, with 12 bases lining up with TRBD1. V shed 4 bases and J 5 bases; nucleotides not matched to a gene: 15. The CDR3 consists of 19 residues. The CDR3 loop is CASSSRPPGTGGADQPQHF. CDR3 nucleotides: TGTGCCAGCAGTTCCCGCCCCCCCGGGACAGGGGGCGCGGATCAGCCCCAGCATTTT.

V is TRBV28 and J is TRBJ2-4; D uncertain. V shed 3 bases and J shed 0 bases, with 15 bases lying between them. CDR1 and CDR2 (germline): MDHEN, SYDVKM. The CDR3 sequence is 17 residues long. CDR3 residues: CASSFPSRTAAKNIQYF. The DNA for the CDR3 is TGTGCCAGCAGTTTTCCCTCCAGGACCGCAGCCAAAAACATTCAGTACTTC.

The rearrangement uses TRBV25-1 and TRBJ1-1; D not certain. V was clipped by 1 base and J by 4 bases, with 19 bases between them. This CDR3 region has 17 residues. CDR1 is MGHDK and CDR2 is SYGVNS in the germline V gene. The CDR3 bases are TGTGCCAGCAGTGAATGGATGGAGGCTAAGGGAGTCACTGAAGCTTTCTTT. This sequence encodes CASSEWMEAKGVTEAFF. The whole variable domain, filled in from reference TRBV25-1 and TRBJ1-1, reads EADIYQTPRYLVIGTGKKITLECSQTMGHDKMYWYQQDPGMELHLIHYSYGVNSTEKGDLSSESTVSRIRTEHFPLTLESARPSHTSQYLCASSEWMEAKGVTEAFFGQGTRLTVV.

This clonotype occurred many times. The chain has TRBV12-3 or TRBV12-4 and TRBJ1-3; the D is unclear. Deletions cut 3 bases from V and 6 bases from J, with 6 bases between. The CDR3 totals 12 residues. CDR3 in DNA: TGTGCCAGCAGTTTCACCAAAAACACCATATATTTT. It specifies CASSFTKNTIYF.

This clonotype was found many times. This rearrangement joins TRBV11-2 to TRBJ2-7; 8 bases are shared with TRBD1. Germline V lookup: CDR1 SGHAT, CDR2 FQNNGV. With V trimmed by 5 bases and J by 5 bases, 8 bases remained unmatched. The CDR3 runs 14 residues. For the CDR3, the DNA is TGTGCCAGCAGCCCGGGACAGGAGATCGACGAGCAGTACTTC. This gives the protein CASSPGQEIDEQYF.

This clonotype was counted between two and nine times. The CDR3 DNA is TGTGCCAGCAGCCCTGGCGGGTTACCAGAGACCCAGTACTTC. Amino acid sequence: CASSPGGLPETQYF. V usage is TRBV5-8 and J usage is TRBJ2-5, with D maybe TRBD2 (5 bases). The V gene lost 4 bases and the J gene lost 4 bases, with 14 bases spanning the gap. In germline, CDR1 is SGHTS, CDR2 YDEGEE. The CDR3 length is 14 residues.

This clonotype was found a few times. V usage is TRBV2 and J usage is TRBJ2-1; 8 bases are shared with TRBD2. The J segment lost 6 bases and the V segment lost 5 bases, leaving 12 bases of the junction unmatched. The CDR3 covers 16 residues. Germline V gene lookup returns CDR1 SNHLY and CDR2 FYNNEI. CDR3 sequence (DNA): TGTGCCAGCAGTTTAAACCAAGCGGGAGCCCCCAATGAGCAGTTCTTC. Translation gives CASSLNQAGAPNEQFF.

The sample holds many counts of this clonotype. The rearrangement joins TRBV7-9 to TRBJ2-2; D unresolved. Germline CDR1 is SEHNR and CDR2 is FQNEAQ (reference sequence). Trimming shortened V by 6 bases and J by 0 bases, and 11 bases separated the two germline ends. CDR3 length equals 15 residues. CDR3 DNA: TGTGCCAGCAGTGAACCGCTTGCGAACACCGGGGAGCTGTTTTTT. Encoded protein: CASSEPLANTGELFF.

This clonotype was counted ten times or more. The chain joins TRBV7-9 to TRBJ1-2; a possible D gene is TRBD1 (5 bases). Germline CDR1 and CDR2: SEHNR and FQNEAQ (reference sequence). CDR3 length: 13 amino acids. The V end lost 3 bases, the J end lost 8 bases, and 13 bases lay between the germline ends. This CDR3 is CASSFQGGSGYTF. The CDR3 coding sequence is TGTGCCAGCAGCTTCCAGGGTGGTAGCGGCTACACCTTC.

V is TRBV10-3 and J is TRBJ2-7; 11 bases are shared with TRBD1. Losses at the gene ends were 10 bases for V and 2 bases for J; bases not matched to a gene: 13. The V gene's germline CDR1 is ENHRY and CDR2 SYGVKD. The CDR3 extends over 16 amino acids. The CDR3: CASSLPTGQGAYEQYF. As DNA, the CDR3 is TGTGCCAGCAGCCTTCCTACGGGACAGGGGGCCTACGAGCAGTACTTC.

In its sample, this clonotype was seen many times. The chain links TRBV28 to TRBJ2-5; no reliable D call. The CDR3 totals 15 residues. V was cut by 5 bases and J by 4 bases, with 17 bases left in between. Germline-derived CDR1 and CDR2 are MDHEN and SYDVKM. The CDR3 coding sequence is TGTGCCAGCAGTACTCCGGGTCCTGCAGCAGAGACCCAGTACTTC. It translates to CASSTPGPAAETQYF. Using reference TRBV28 and TRBJ2-5 for the parts outside the CDR3, the full variable domain is DVKVTQSSRYLVKRTGEKVFLECVQDMDHENMFWYRQDPGLGLRLIYFSYDVKMKEKGDIPEGYSVSREKKERFSLILESASTNQTSMYLCASSTPGPAAETQYFGPGTRLLVL.

This clonotype was counted many times. The DNA of the CDR3 is TGCGCCAGCTCGACGACAGGACAGTACTATGGCTACACCTTC. This codes for CASSTTGQYYGYTF. The chain joins TRBV5-1 to TRBJ1-2, with D perhaps matching TRBD1 (6 bases). Germline CDR1 SGHRS, CDR2 YFSETQ. The CDR3 contains 14 residues. The V gene lost 7 bases and the J gene lost 3 bases, with 16 bases spanning the gap.

This clonotype has at least ten counts. V is TRBV4-1 and J is TRBJ2-1, with 11 bases identical to TRBD1. Trimming took 3 bases from V and 7 from J; bases not matched to a gene: 11. Germline CDR1 and CDR2: MGHRA and YSYEKL. The CDR3 has 17 amino acids. The CDR3 nucleotides read TGCGCCAGCAGCCAGGAAACCGGGACAGGGGGTAAGAATGAGCAGTTCTTC. Protein: CASSQETGTGGKNEQFF.

This clonotype was detected many times. V and J are TRBV27 and TRBJ1-2, with D unresolved. The germline V gene encodes CDR1 MNHEY and CDR2 SMNVEV (reference sequence). V was clipped by 3 bases and J by 4 bases, with 24 bases between them. The CDR3 length is 18 residues. DNA for the CDR3: TGTGCCAGCAGTTTTAGGGCCCCCCGCATGGGGATCGGCTATGGCTACACCTTC. It translates to CASSFRAPRMGIGYGYTF.

This clonotype was seen many times. V gene TRBV3-1 combines with J gene TRBJ2-1; D gene ambiguous. The CDR3 totals 11 residues. V dropped 5 bases and J dropped 9 bases, with 8 bases sitting between them. Per the germline V gene, CDR1 is LGHDT and CDR2 is YNNKEL (reference sequence). CDR3 loop: CASSYGREQFF. The DNA for the CDR3 is TGTGCCAGCAGCTATGGCCGTGAGCAGTTCTTC.

This clonotype was counted at least ten times. The chain couples TRBV12-3 or TRBV12-4 to TRBJ1-5, with D perhaps matching TRBD1 (5 bases). The CDR3 totals 16 residues. Deletions cut 6 bases from V and 5 bases from J, with 20 bases between. CDR3 residues: CASSPSRKGVDQPQHF. For the CDR3, the DNA is TGTGCCAGCAGCCCTTCGAGAAAAGGGGTCGATCAGCCCCAGCATTTT.